The 30 T cell receptor beta chains below come from one sample, sequenced in a study of blood T cell repertoires in COVID-19. Sequenced by immunoSEQ multiplex PCR; TCRdb stores in-frame clones only, minus some. The sample has roughly 230,000 clones; 80% to 85% are singletons. The specimen was peripheral blood. The receptors stem from a woman over 75 with COVID-19, enrolled during active disease.

The chain joins TRBV3-1 (or the pseudogene TRBV3-2) to TRBJ1-1; D uncertain. The CDR3 covers 12 residues. Trimming stripped 3 bases from V and 4 bases from J, with 6 bases between. In germline, CDR1 is LGHDT, CDR2 YNNKEL (reference sequence). CDR3: CASSQPGTEAFF. CDR3 coding DNA: TGTGCCAGCAGCCAGCCAGGCACTGAAGCTTTCTTT.

The gene calls are TRBV12-3 or TRBV12-4 and TRBJ2-7; 7 bases are a match to TRBD1. The CDR3 is made up of 13 amino acids. The V gene end was trimmed by 5 bases and the J gene end by 7 bases; junction bases not matched to a gene: 8. This CDR3 is CASSNFRQGEQYV. CDR3 coding DNA: TGTGCCAGCAGTAACTTTCGACAGGGAGAGCAGTACGTC.

The chain links TRBV5-4 to TRBJ2-7; 9 nucleotides match TRBD2. Germline CDR1 and CDR2: SGHNT and YYREEE (reference sequence). With V trimmed by 8 bases and J by 0 bases, 6 bases remained unmatched. There are 14 residues in the CDR3. CDR3 in amino acids: CASKSSGDSYEQYF. DNA of the CDR3: TGTGCCAGTAAGTCTAGCGGGGACTCCTACGAGCAGTACTTC.

The rearrangement uses TRBV6-5 and TRBJ2-7; TRBD2 aligns across 8 bases. This CDR3 spans 14 amino acids. J lost 3 bases, V lost 6 bases, and 7 bases had no gene match. Germline CDR1 reads MNHEY; CDR2 reads SVGAGI. CDR3 nucleotides: TGTGCCAGCAGCTACAGGCTAGCGGGCTACGAGCAGTACTTC. Translating it yields CASSYRLAGYEQYF.

This clone was observed once. The chain links TRBV3-1 (or the pseudogene TRBV3-2) to TRBJ1-2; 8 nucleotides agree with TRBD1. This CDR3 contains 14 residues. Germline assignment: CDR1 LGHDT and CDR2 YNNKEL (reference sequence). V dropped 4 bases and J dropped 6; count of bases not matched to a gene: 7. CDR3 nucleotide sequence: TGTGCCAGCAGCCCCCCGGGCAGGGGGCATGGCTACACCTTC. Residues: CASSPPGRGHGYTF.

The rearrangement joins TRBV5-5 to TRBJ1-1; D perhaps matches TRBD1 (6 bases). The germline V and J ends were trimmed by 7 bases and 0 bases, with 16 bases remaining between them. CDR1 and CDR2 (germline): SGHKS, YYEKEE (reference sequence). This CDR3 spans 15 amino acids. CDR3 in amino acids: CASLLQGVMNTEAFF. The CDR3, as DNA: TGTGCCAGCTTACTACAGGGTGTGATGAACACTGAAGCTTTCTTT.

The chain recombines TRBV5-1 with TRBJ2-2, with a tentative D call TRBD1 (6 bases). The V gene's germline CDR1 is SGHRS and CDR2 YFSETQ. Trimming removed 0 bases from V and 6 bases from J, with 12 bases in between. The CDR3 is 15 residues long. The CDR3 DNA sequence: TGCGCCAGCAGCTTGGCCCTACAGGGCCCCGGGGAGCTGTTTTTT. This gives the protein CASSLALQGPGELFF. Full variable domain (outside the CDR3, taken from reference TRBV5-1 and TRBJ2-2): KAGVTQTPRYLIKTRGQQVTLSCSPISGHRSVSWYQQTPGQGLQFLFEYFSETQRNKGNFPGRFSGRQFSNSRSEMNVSTLELGDSALYLCASSLALQGPGELFFGEGSRLTVL.

The V gene is TRBV5-4, the J gene TRBJ2-1, with 9 bases lining up with TRBD1. The CDR3 covers 16 residues. Germline V gene lookup returns CDR1 SGHNT and CDR2 YYREEE (reference sequence). Trimming cost V 0 bases and J 6 bases; bases outside gene matches: 7. CDR3: CASSLEGQGWVNEQFF. CDR3 bases: TGTGCCAGCAGCTTGGAGGGACAGGGATGGGTCAATGAGCAGTTCTTC.

This chain uses TRBV6-6 with TRBJ1-3; 7 bases align to TRBD1. The germline gives CDR1 MNHNY, CDR2 SVGAGI (reference sequence). Unmatched junction bases numbered 5, after V lost 0 bases and J lost 3 bases. This CDR3 has 16 amino acids. The CDR3 DNA is TGTGCCAGCAGTTACTCCGACAGGGTGGGTGGAAACACCATATATTTT. Protein sequence: CASSYSDRVGGNTIYF.

The table lists this clone with a count of one. This chain links TRBV5-1 with TRBJ2-5; maybe TRBD2 (7 bases). The CDR3 is 16 amino acids. The germline V and J ends were trimmed by 4 bases and 0 bases, with 16 bases remaining between them. Germline assignment: CDR1 SGHRS and CDR2 YFSETQ. In DNA, the CDR3 is TGCGCCAGCAGCAGCGGGACACACAGGTACCAAGAGACCCAGTACTTC. Translated: CASSSGTHRYQETQYF.

This clone came up a few times. This rearrangement joins TRBV11-2 to TRBJ1-3; D not resolved. This CDR3 is 14 amino acids long. Germline V CDR1 and CDR2: SGHAT, FQNNGV. Trimming pared 1 base from V and 2 bases from J, leaving 6 bases between. DNA of the CDR3: TGTGCCAGCAGCTTAGGAAAGCCTGGAAACACCATATATTTT. Translated, it gives CASSLGKPGNTIYF.

This chain links TRBV28 with TRBJ2-3; D perhaps matches TRBD2 (5 bases). The length of the CDR3 is 15 residues. Germline lookup yields CDR1 MDHEN and CDR2 SYDVKM. The V end was cut by 5 bases, the J end by 1 base, with 13 bases between. CDR3 bases: TGTGCCAGCAGTCGAGAGGGATTGGGCACAGATACGCAGTATTTT. The encoded protein is CASSREGLGTDTQYF.

This clone occurred once. Different DNA sequences within this sample yield the same CDR3. The rearrangement links TRBV18 to TRBJ2-7, with D possibly TRBD1 on 5 matching bases. CDR1 is KGHSH, CDR2 LQKENI, per germline. The ends were cut back, 4 bases at V and 4 bases at J, with 11 bases in the middle. The CDR3 is 13 residues long. The CDR3 sequence is CASSQGQGYEQYF. CDR3 DNA sequence: TGTGCCAGCTCACAGGGCCAGGGATACGAGCAGTACTTC.

The rearrangement links TRBV9 to TRBJ2-1, with 13 bases lining up with TRBD2. J gave up 0 bases and V 1 base, and 7 bases lay outside the gene matches. CDR1 is SGDLS, CDR2 YYNGEE, per germline. CDR3 length: 19 amino acids. CDR3 in DNA: TGTGCCAGCAGCGTAACGGGACTAGCGGGGACCTACTCCTACAATGAGCAGTTCTTC. Translated, it gives CASSVTGLAGTYSYNEQFF.

The chain links TRBV5-4 to TRBJ1-2; 12 bases fit TRBD1. The CDR3 contains 16 residues. Germline V lookup: CDR1 SGHNT, CDR2 YYREEE (reference sequence). V trimming: 3 bases; J trimming: 6 bases; junction bases outside the gene matches: 9. The CDR3 DNA reads TGTGCCAGCAGCTCGTTACAGGGACAGGGGGCTCATGGCTACACCTTC. Its translation is CASSSLQGQGAHGYTF.

This chain links TRBV6-5 with TRBJ1-1; 7 bases match TRBD1. With V trimmed by 6 bases and J by 6 bases, 7 bases remained unmatched. The CDR3 runs to 13 residues. The germline gives CDR1 MNHEY, CDR2 SVGAGI. The CDR3 DNA sequence: TGTGCCAGCAGAAAGACAGGGATCGCTGAAGCTTTCTTT. Amino acids: CASRKTGIAEAFF.

The genes are TRBV10-3 and TRBJ2-3; TRBD2 agrees at 16 bases. V shed 7 bases and J 5 bases; nucleotides not matched to a gene: 9. Per the germline V gene, CDR1 is ENHRY and CDR2 is SYGVKD. The CDR3 spans 17 residues. The CDR3 loop is CAINPGLAGGPVDTQYF. DNA for the CDR3: TGTGCCATCAACCCGGGACTAGCGGGGGGGCCCGTAGATACGCAGTATTTT.

V is TRBV9 and J is TRBJ1-6; perhaps TRBD1 as D (6 bases). V dropped 0 bases and J dropped 0 bases, with 13 bases sitting between them. The CDR3 is 18 residues long. Germline CDR1 SGDLS, CDR2 YYNGEE. For the CDR3, the DNA is TGTGCCAGCAGCGTAGGTGGCAGGGGAAGCTCCTATAATTCACCCCTCCACTTT. The encoded protein is CASSVGGRGSSYNSPLHF.

The chain recombines TRBV5-6 with TRBJ2-7; TRBD1 is a possible D gene (5 bases). CDR3 length: 14 residues. Per the germline V gene, CDR1 is SGHDT and CDR2 is YYEEEE. Trimming left V 0 bases short and J 1 base short, with 8 bases between. CDR3 nucleotide sequence: TGTGCCAGCAGCTTGGGACAGCTGTCCTACGAGCAGTACGTC. It codes for CASSLGQLSYEQYV.

This sequence joins TRBV28 and TRBJ1-2; 12 bases map to TRBD1. V was pared by 3 bases and J by 6 bases, with 5 bases of the junction left unmatched. This CDR3 contains 15 residues. CDR1 is MDHEN, CDR2 SYDVKM, per germline. The CDR3 loop reads CASSFPGTGGDGYTF. The DNA for the CDR3 is TGTGCCAGCAGTTTCCCCGGGACAGGGGGCGATGGCTACACCTTC.

Only one count was recorded for this clone. The chain couples TRBV5-1 to TRBJ2-7; 7 nucleotides match TRBD1. CDR3 length equals 15 residues. Trimming cost V 4 bases and J 0 bases; bases outside gene matches: 7. Germline V CDR1 and CDR2: SGHRS, YFSETQ. CDR3 bases: TGCGCCAGCAGCCCCGGTGCAGGGGGCTCCTACGAGCAGTACTTC. Translating gives CASSPGAGGSYEQYF. Using reference TRBV5-1 and TRBJ2-7 for the parts outside the CDR3, the full variable domain is KAGVTQTPRYLIKTRGQQVTLSCSPISGHRSVSWYQQTPGQGLQFLFEYFSETQRNKGNFPGRFSGRQFSNSRSEMNVSTLELGDSALYLCASSPGAGGSYEQYFGPGTRLTVT.

The rearrangement links TRBV2 to TRBJ2-7, with 7 bases aligning to TRBD2. V was clipped by 4 bases and J by 0 bases; unmatched bases: 3. Germline V gives CDR1 SNHLY, CDR2 FYNNEI. CDR3 length: 14 residues. In DNA, the CDR3 is TGTGCCAGCAGTGTGGGGAGGGACTCCTACGAGCAGTACTTC. Amino acid sequence: CASSVGRDSYEQYF.

This chain connects TRBV4-1 to TRBJ2-2, with 7 bases matching TRBD2. V trimming: 3 bases; J trimming: 4 bases; junction bases outside the gene matches: 11. Germline V gene lookup returns CDR1 MGHRA and CDR2 YSYEKL. The CDR3 extends over 17 amino acids. For the CDR3, the DNA is TGCGCCAGCAGCCAGACACCCGGGGGGATGGGCACCGGGGAGCTGTTTTTT. As protein: CASSQTPGGMGTGELFF.

The gene calls are TRBV27 and TRBJ1-1; D is possibly TRBD1 (5 bases). With 4 bases removed from V and 1 base from J, the gap between germline ends came to 13 bases. Germline CDR1 is MNHEY and CDR2 is SMNVEV (reference sequence). The CDR3 totals 15 residues. The CDR3, as DNA: TGTGCCAGCAGTTCCCCGGGACTGGGGAACACTGAAGCTTTCTTT. Residues: CASSSPGLGNTEAFF.

V gene TRBV18 combines with J gene TRBJ1-1; weak D call: TRBD1 (5 bases). Trimming took 6 bases from V and 3 from J, leaving 11 bases between them. The CDR3 spans 13 residues. CDR1 is KGHSH and CDR2 is LQKENI in the germline V gene. CDR3 DNA: TGTGCCAGCTCCCAAGGGGTCGACACTGAAGCTTTCTTT. It codes for CASSQGVDTEAFF.

Comment on this clone: This sample also contains other DNA sequences that code for the same CDR3. The rearrangement links TRBV19 to TRBJ2-2; TRBD1 agrees at 9 bases. This CDR3 has 16 amino acids. J lost 0 bases, V lost 5 bases, and 4 bases had no gene match. The germline gives CDR1 LNHDA, CDR2 SQIVND (reference sequence). CDR3 bases: TGTGCCAGTAGTCCAGGGACAGGGTCGAACACCGGGGAGCTGTTTTTT. Encoded protein: CASSPGTGSNTGELFF.

This clone was picked up a small number of times. V usage is TRBV5-4 and J usage is TRBJ2-7; D perhaps matches TRBD1 (5 bases). Germline CDR1 SGHNT, CDR2 YYREEE (reference sequence). This CDR3 is built from 13 residues. V was pared by 2 bases and J by 7 bases, with 13 bases between. Written as DNA, the CDR3 is TGTGCCAGCAGCTTAAAGACAGCCGGGGAGCAGTACTTC. Translating it yields CASSLKTAGEQYF. The full variable domain, with the rest looked up from reference TRBV5-4 and TRBJ2-7, is ETGVTQSPTHLIKTRGQQVTLRCSSQSGHNTVSWYQQALGQGPQFIFQYYREEENGRGNFPPRFSGLQFPNYSSELNVNALELDDSALYLCASSLKTAGEQYFGPGTRLTVT.

This clone has more than one count but fewer than ten. The chain combines TRBV18 with TRBJ1-2; TRBD1 matches 9 bases. Losses at the gene ends were 3 bases for V and 7 bases for J; bases not matched to a gene: 12. Looked up from germline, CDR1 is KGHSH and CDR2 is LQKENI. The length of the CDR3 is 16 residues. Here the CDR3 reads CASSPSRDREGFGYTF. CDR3 sequence (DNA): TGTGCCAGCTCACCGTCCCGGGACAGGGAAGGGTTTGGCTACACCTTC.

In this sample, this clone turned up a few times. This chain joins TRBV27 and TRBJ1-2; D ambiguous. The V end was cut by 5 bases, the J end by 7 bases, with 11 bases between. The germline V gene has CDR1 MNHEY and CDR2 SMNVEV (reference sequence). The CDR3 sequence is 12 residues long. The CDR3 DNA is TGTGCCAGCAGTGGACTGTCGCGTGGCTACACCTTC. Translation gives CASSGLSRGYTF.

Here the CDR3 DNA reads TGTGCCAGTAGGAGACAGGTCCCAGGGGACTATGGCTACACCTTC. Protein product: CASRRQVPGDYGYTF. The chain combines TRBV19 with TRBJ1-2, with D possibly being TRBD1 (6 bases). Deletions cut 6 bases from V and 3 bases from J, with 17 bases between. The germline V gene encodes CDR1 LNHDA and CDR2 SQIVND (reference sequence). The CDR3 totals 15 residues.